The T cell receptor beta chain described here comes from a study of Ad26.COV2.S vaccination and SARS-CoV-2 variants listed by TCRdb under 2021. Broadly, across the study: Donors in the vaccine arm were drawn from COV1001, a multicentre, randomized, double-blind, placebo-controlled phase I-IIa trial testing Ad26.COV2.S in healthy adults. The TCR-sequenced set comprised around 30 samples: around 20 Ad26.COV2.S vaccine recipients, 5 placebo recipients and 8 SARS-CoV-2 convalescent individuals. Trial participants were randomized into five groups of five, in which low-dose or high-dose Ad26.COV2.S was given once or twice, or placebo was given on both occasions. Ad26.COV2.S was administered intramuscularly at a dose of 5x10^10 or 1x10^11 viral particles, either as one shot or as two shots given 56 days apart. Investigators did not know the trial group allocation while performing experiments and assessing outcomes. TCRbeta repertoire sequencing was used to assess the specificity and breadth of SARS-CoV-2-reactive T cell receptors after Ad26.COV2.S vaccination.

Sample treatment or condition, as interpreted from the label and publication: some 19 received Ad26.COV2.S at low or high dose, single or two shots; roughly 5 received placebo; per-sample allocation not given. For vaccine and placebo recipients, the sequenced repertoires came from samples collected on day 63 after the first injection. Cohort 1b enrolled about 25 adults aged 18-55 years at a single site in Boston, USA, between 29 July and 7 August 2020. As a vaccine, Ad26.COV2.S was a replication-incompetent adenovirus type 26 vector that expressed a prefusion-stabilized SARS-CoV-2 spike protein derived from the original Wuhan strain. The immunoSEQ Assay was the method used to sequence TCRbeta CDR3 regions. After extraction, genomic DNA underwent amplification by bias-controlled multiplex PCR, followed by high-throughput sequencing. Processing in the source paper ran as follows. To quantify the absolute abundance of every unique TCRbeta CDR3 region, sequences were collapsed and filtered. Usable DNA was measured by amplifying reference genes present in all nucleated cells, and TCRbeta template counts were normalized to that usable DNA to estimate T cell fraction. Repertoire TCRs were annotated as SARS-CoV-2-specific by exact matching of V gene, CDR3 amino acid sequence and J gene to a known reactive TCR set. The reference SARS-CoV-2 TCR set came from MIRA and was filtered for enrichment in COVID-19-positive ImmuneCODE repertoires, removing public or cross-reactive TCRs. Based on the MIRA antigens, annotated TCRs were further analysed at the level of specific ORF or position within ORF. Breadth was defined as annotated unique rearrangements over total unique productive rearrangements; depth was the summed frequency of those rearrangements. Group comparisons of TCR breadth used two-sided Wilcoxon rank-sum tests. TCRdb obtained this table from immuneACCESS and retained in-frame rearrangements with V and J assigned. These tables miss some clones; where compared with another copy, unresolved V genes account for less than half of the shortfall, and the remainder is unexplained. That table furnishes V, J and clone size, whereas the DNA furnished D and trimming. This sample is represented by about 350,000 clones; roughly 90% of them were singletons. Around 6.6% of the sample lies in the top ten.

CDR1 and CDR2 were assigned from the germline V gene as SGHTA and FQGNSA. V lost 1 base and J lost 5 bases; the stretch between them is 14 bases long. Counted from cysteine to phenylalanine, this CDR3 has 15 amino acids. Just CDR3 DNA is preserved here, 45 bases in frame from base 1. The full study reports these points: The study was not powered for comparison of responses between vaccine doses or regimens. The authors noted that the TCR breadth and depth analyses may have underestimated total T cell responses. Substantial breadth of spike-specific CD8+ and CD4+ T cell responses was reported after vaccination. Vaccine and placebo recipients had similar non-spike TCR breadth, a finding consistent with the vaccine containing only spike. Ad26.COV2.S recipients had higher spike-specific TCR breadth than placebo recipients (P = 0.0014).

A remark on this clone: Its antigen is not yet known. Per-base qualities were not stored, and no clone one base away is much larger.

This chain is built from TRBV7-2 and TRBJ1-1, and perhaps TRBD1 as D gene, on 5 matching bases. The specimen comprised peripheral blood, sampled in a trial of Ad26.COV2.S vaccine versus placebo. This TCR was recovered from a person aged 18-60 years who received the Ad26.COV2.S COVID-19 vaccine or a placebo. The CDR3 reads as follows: CASSLGTGGETEAFF. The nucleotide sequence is TGTGCCAGCAGCTTAGGAACGGGAGGGGAAACTGAAGCTTTCTTT. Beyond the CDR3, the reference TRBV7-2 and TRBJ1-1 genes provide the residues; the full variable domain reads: GAGVSQSPSNKVTEKGKDVELRCDPISGHTALYWYRQSLGQGLEFLIYFQGNSAPDKSGLPSDRFSAERTGGSVSTLTIQRTQQEDSAVYLCASSLGTGGETEAFFGQGTRLTVV.